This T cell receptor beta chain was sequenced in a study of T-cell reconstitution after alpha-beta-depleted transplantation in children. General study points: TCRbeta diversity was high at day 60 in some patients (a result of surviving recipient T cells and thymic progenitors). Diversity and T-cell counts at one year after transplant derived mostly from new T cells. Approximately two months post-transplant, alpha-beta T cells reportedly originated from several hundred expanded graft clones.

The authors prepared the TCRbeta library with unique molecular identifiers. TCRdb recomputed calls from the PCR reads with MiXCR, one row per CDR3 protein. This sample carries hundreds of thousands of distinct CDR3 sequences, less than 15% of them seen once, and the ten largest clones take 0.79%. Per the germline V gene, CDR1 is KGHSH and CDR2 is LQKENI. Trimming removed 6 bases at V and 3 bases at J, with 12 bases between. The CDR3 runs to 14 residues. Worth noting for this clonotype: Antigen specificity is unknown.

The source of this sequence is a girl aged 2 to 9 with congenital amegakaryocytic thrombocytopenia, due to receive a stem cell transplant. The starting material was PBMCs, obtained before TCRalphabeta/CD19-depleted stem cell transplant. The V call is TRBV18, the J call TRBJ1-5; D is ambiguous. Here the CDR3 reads CASSPGEFNQPQHF. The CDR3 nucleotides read TGTGCCAGCTCCCCCGGGGAGTTCAATCAGCCCCAGCATTTT.